This TCR beta chain is drawn from a study of OX40 agonist ivuxolimab in advanced cancers. Study details: A history of anti-PD-1, anti-PD-L1 or anti-CTLA-4 therapy was acceptable, and 40% had some. A partial response was reached by three patients: one with hepatocellular carcinoma and two with cutaneous melanoma.

Profiled with immunoSEQ multiplex PCR; TCRdb holds only in-frame clones, not every one. The sample comprises approximately 58,000 clones, roughly 85% of which are singletons, and around 3% rests with the top ten. This CDR3 has 17 residues. Germline CDR1 SGHDT, CDR2 YYEEEE. Trimming stripped 0 bases from V and 6 bases from J, with 22 bases between. Sequenced material: CD4+ or CD8+ T cells sorted from blood, taken in a trial of the OX40 agonist ivuxolimab. This receptor was identified in an adult with an advanced solid tumor such as melanoma, head and neck, liver or kidney cancer. The chain is built from TRBV5-6 and TRBJ2-7; D is possibly TRBD1 or TRBD2 (6 bases each). For the CDR3, the DNA is TGTGCCAGCAGCTTGGGGGCGACCTTGGGGACGGGGGCCGAGCAGTACTTC. Translation gives CASSLGATLGTGAEQYF.